This T cell receptor beta chain was obtained from a study of cytomegalovirus exposure and HLA in healthy donors. PCR used 60 Vbeta primers and 13 Jbeta primers. Assay used: immunoSEQ multiplex PCR; TCRdb lists only in-frame clones, some missing. Of 110,000 to 150,000 clones listed, roughly 80% are singletons. Germline-derived CDR1 and CDR2 are MNHNS and SASEGT. V shed 2 bases, J shed 4 bases, and the junction held 9 bases outside the gene matches. The CDR3 sequence is 17 residues long. The clonotype was recovered from a female donor in good health and CMV-seronegative. The gene calls are TRBV6-1 and TRBJ2-3; 10 bases fit TRBD2. Source material: PBMCs. The CDR3 nucleotides are TGTGCCAGCAGTGAAAATGCCCTAGCGGGAGAGGCAGATACGCAGTATTTT. This translates into CASSENALAGEADTQYF.